One T cell receptor (beta chain) is described in this entry. Its antigen is unknown. This sample stems from a study of PD-1 blockade in classical Hodgkin lymphoma. Overall study context: Patients were treated with nivolumab at 3 mg/kg, and this was given intravenously every 2 weeks.

V was clipped by 5 bases and J by 3 bases; unmatched bases: 3. CDR1 is SEHNR, CDR2 FQNEAQ, per germline (reference sequence). There are 13 residues in the CDR3. Produced via immunoSEQ multiplex PCR; TCRdb's table is partial and in-frame only. The data show about 85,000 clones, with approximately 91% seen just once and around 2.4% held by the top ten. Whole-study findings and limits: At C4D1, TCR diversity had climbed significantly for CD4+ cells, though not for CD8+ cells.

Every one of the patients relapsed after autologous stem cell transplantation (brentuximab vedotin exposure was variable). The J gene is TRBJ2-7, the V gene TRBV7-9; TRBD1 aligns across 8 bases. This sample comprised peripheral blood mononuclear cells (PBMCs), obtained before the second cycle of nivolumab. The source is a human donor with classical Hodgkin lymphoma. DNA of the CDR3: TGTGCCAGCAGCACCGACAGGGGCTACGAGCAGTACTTC. Translated, it gives CASSTDRGYEQYF.